Presented here are 25 T cell receptor beta chains from one specimen sequenced in a study of T-cell memory formation after mild COVID-19. TCRdb reprocessed the 5' RACE reads via MiXCR and lists one record per CDR3 protein. The sample shows 450,000 to 650,000 distinct CDR3 sequences, 18% of them seen only once. The sample was PBMCs or a T cell subset sorted from them (not recorded which). The origin of the receptors is an adult woman who had mild COVID-19 (a few samples of this study predate the infection). Cell type and time point are not known.

This clonotype was observed a single time. The rearrangement uses TRBV3-1 and TRBJ1-6; D may be TRBD1 (5 bases). V gave up 1 base and J gave up 9 bases, with 16 bases separating them. CDR1 and CDR2 from the germline V gene are LGHDT and YNNKEL (reference sequence). The CDR3 is 16 amino acids. CDR3 nucleotide sequence: TGTGCCAGCAGCCAAGCAGGGACGGGATGGAGTTCACCCCTCCACTTT. It is translated as CASSQAGTGWSSPLHF.

J is TRBJ1-1 and V is TRBV6-4; D is undetermined. Trimming took off 3 bases at V and 1 base at J, with 12 bases between the two ends. The germline gives CDR1 MRHNA, CDR2 SNTAGT. CDR3 length: 15 amino acids. The CDR3 DNA follows: TGTGCCAGCAGTGAGAAGTGGATAGAGAACACTGAAGCTTTCTTT. It codes for CASSEKWIENTEAFF.

V gene TRBV12-3 or TRBV12-4 combines with J gene TRBJ2-1; D is uncertain. The V gene lost 10 bases and the J gene lost 0 bases, with 13 bases spanning the gap. The CDR3 runs to 14 residues. CDR3 region: CATIPVGSYNEQFF. The CDR3 DNA reads TGTGCCACCATCCCCGTGGGCTCCTACAATGAGCAGTTCTTC.

This clonotype was found a few times. V usage is TRBV18 and J usage is TRBJ2-5, with D unclear. The CDR3 length is 15 residues. In germline, CDR1 is KGHSH, CDR2 LQKENI. V was cut by 0 bases and J by 2 bases, with 10 bases left in between. Here the CDR3 DNA reads TGTGCCAGCTCACCACCTTCGCGGTTACAAGAGACCCAGTACTTC. Protein product: CASSPPSRLQETQYF.

Only a few counts were recorded for this clonotype. The chain joins TRBV6-2 or TRBV6-3 to TRBJ2-1; D is perhaps TRBD1 (8 bases). The CDR3 has 17 residues. V was shortened by 6 bases and J by 5 bases, with 23 bases between the two germline ends. Germline values: CDR1 MNHEY, CDR2 SVGEGT. The CDR3 coding sequence is TGTGCCAGCAGCCACGGACTAGACAGGGGCGATAACAATGAGCAGTTCTTC. This encodes CASSHGLDRGDNNEQFF.

This clonotype has more than one count but fewer than ten. The J gene is TRBJ2-1, the V gene TRBV7-2, with 16 bases matching TRBD2. The V and J ends lost 3 bases and 3 bases, in that order; junction bases with no gene match: 8. The CDR3 is made up of 19 amino acids. CDR1 is SGHTA, CDR2 FQGNSA, per germline. The CDR3 DNA follows: TGTGCCAGCAGCTTTGGGGGACTAGCGGGAGGGCCGATCTACAATGAGCAGTTCTTC. Its translation: CASSFGGLAGGPIYNEQFF.

This clonotype occurred a few times. The chain recombines TRBV24-1 with TRBJ1-5; D remains ambiguous. The V gene's germline CDR1 is KGHDR and CDR2 SFDVKD. The CDR3 has 15 residues. V lost 4 bases and J 6 bases, leaving 15 bases between the germline ends. This chain's CDR3 is CATSEPGPEVQPQHF. As DNA, the CDR3 is TGTGCCACCAGTGAGCCCGGGCCCGAGGTTCAGCCCCAGCATTTT.

The CDR3 loop reads CASSYSSALSTDTQYF. The CDR3 DNA sequence: TGTGCCAGCAGTTACTCTAGCGCACTTAGCACAGATACGCAGTATTTT. This sequence joins TRBV6-5 and TRBJ2-3; D is possibly TRBD2 (5 bases). V was cut by 0 bases and J by 0 bases, with 10 bases left in between. The CDR3 extends over 16 amino acids. Germline lookup yields CDR1 MNHEY and CDR2 SVGAGI.

V usage is TRBV6-2 or TRBV6-3 and J usage is TRBJ1-2; TRBD1 matches 7 bases. After removal of 8 bases from V and 5 bases from J, the junction contained 8 bases not matched to a gene. The CDR3 contains 13 residues. CDR1 and CDR2 from the germline V gene are MNHEY and SVGEGT. DNA for the CDR3: TGTGCCAGCGGAAGAGGGGGCGGGTATGGCTACACCTTC. It translates to CASGRGGGYGYTF.

This clonotype was counted a few times. The CDR3 reads CASSSDRERAFF. CDR3 in DNA: TGTGCCAGCAGCTCTGACAGGGAGAGAGCTTTCTTT. This chain connects TRBV7-2 to TRBJ1-1, with TRBD1 matching over 7 bases. Germline V gene sequence: CDR1 SGHTA, CDR2 FQGNSA. V lost 4 bases, J lost 10 bases, and 6 bases stayed unmatched. The CDR3 totals 12 residues.

This clonotype was detected only once. The rearrangement links TRBV19 to TRBJ2-1; possible D gene TRBD2, 5 bases. Germline CDR1 LNHDA, CDR2 SQIVND (reference sequence). The V gene lost 6 bases and the J gene lost 6 bases, with 15 bases spanning the gap. The CDR3 is 14 residues long. The CDR3 loop reads CASSPSSLGNEQFF. CDR3 nucleotides: TGTGCCAGTAGCCCTAGCTCCCTGGGCAATGAGCAGTTCTTC. The full variable domain, rest sourced from reference TRBV19 and TRBJ2-1, is DGGITQSPKYLFRKEGQNVTLSCEQNLNHDAMYWYRQDPGQGLRLIYYSQIVNDFQKGDIAEGYSVSREKKESFPLTVTSAQKNPTAFYLCASSPSSLGNEQFFGPGTRLTVL.

The rearrangement joins TRBV18 to TRBJ1-3; possibly TRBD1 for D (5 bases). From germline, CDR1 is KGHSH and CDR2 LQKENI. V lost 7 bases and J lost 0, with 13 bases in between. There are 15 residues in the CDR3. The CDR3: CASCEGLNSGNTIYF. CDR3 bases: TGTGCCAGCTGCGAGGGACTGAACTCTGGAAACACCATATATTTT. The full variable domain, in which reference TRBV18 and TRBJ1-3 provide the parts outside the CDR3, is NAGVMQNPRHLVRRRGQEARLRCSPMKGHSHVYWYRQLPEEGLKFMVYLQKENIIDESGMPKERFSAEFPKEGPSILRIQQVVRGDSAAYFCASCEGLNSGNTIYFGEGSWLTVV.

This chain uses TRBV18 with TRBJ2-3; D call uncertain. The CDR3 extends over 14 amino acids. Germline assignment: CDR1 KGHSH and CDR2 LQKENI. Trimming pared 0 bases from V and 2 bases from J, leaving 6 bases between. The DNA for the CDR3 is TGTGCCAGCTCACCACCCCAGTTCACAGATACGCAGTATTTT. Translating gives CASSPPQFTDTQYF.

This clonotype was detected a few times. The CDR3 sequence is CASSAPLASTGELFF. The CDR3 nucleotides are TGCGCCAGCAGCGCCCCCTTAGCGAGTACCGGGGAGCTGTTTTTT. This chain uses TRBV5-1 with TRBJ2-2; D may be TRBD2 (5 bases). V was trimmed by 4 bases and J by 5 bases, leaving 15 bases between them. This CDR3 contains 15 residues. Germline loops: CDR1 SGHRS, CDR2 YFSETQ.

This clonotype appeared many times. The V gene is TRBV6-6, the J gene TRBJ1-1; D not resolved. The V end was cut by 5 bases, the J end by 5 bases, with 12 bases between. The CDR3 consists of 13 residues. Germline CDR1 MNHNY, CDR2 SVGAGI (reference sequence). CDR3 nucleotide sequence: TGTGCCAGCAGTGGGAGTCGAGGGACTGAAGCTTTCTTT. Protein sequence: CASSGSRGTEAFF.

In its sample, this clonotype was seen a few times. V usage is TRBV7-8 and J usage is TRBJ2-7; the D gene could be TRBD1 or TRBD2 (5 bases each). The V end was cut by 5 bases, the J end by 3 bases, with 17 bases between. The CDR3 has 15 amino acids. Germline V CDR1 and CDR2: SGHVS, FQNEAQ. The CDR3 loop reads CASSPTGTNYYEQYF. In nucleotides, the CDR3 is TGTGCCAGCAGCCCGACCGGGACGAATTACTACGAGCAGTACTTC.

The chain has TRBV7-9 and TRBJ1-5; 7 bases agree with TRBD1. V was clipped by 5 bases and J by 6 bases; unmatched bases: 4. Germline assignment: CDR1 SEHNR and CDR2 FQNEAQ (reference sequence). This CDR3 comprises 13 residues. Here the CDR3 reads CASSARGSQPQHF. CDR3 sequence (DNA): TGTGCCAGCAGCGCCAGGGGGTCTCAGCCCCAGCATTTT. Variable domain in full (rest from reference TRBV7-9 and TRBJ1-5): DTGVSQNPRHKITKRGQNVTFRCDPISEHNRLYWYRQTLGQGPEFLTYFQNEAQLEKSRLLSDRFSAERPKGSFSTLEIQRTEQGDSAMYLCASSARGSQPQHFGDGTRLSIL.

This sequence joins TRBV5-1 and TRBJ1-5, with D unresolved. Between the trimmed V and J ends, which lost 4 bases and 4 bases, there was a span of 12 bases. The germline V gene has CDR1 SGHRS and CDR2 YFSETQ. This CDR3 comprises 14 residues. The CDR3 DNA reads as TGCGCCAGCAGCCTGAGCGTGGGAAATCAGCCCCAGCATTTT. This sequence encodes CASSLSVGNQPQHF.

The rearrangement uses TRBV6-6 and TRBJ2-5, with 7 nucleotides matching TRBD1. This CDR3 has 17 residues. Germline CDR1 reads MNHNY; CDR2 reads SVGAGI (reference sequence). Trimming at V came to 1 base and at J to 3 bases, leaving 11 bases not matched to a gene. The CDR3 DNA follows: TGTGCCAGCAGTTACTTGAAAGGGATAGGGGGCGAAGAGACCCAGTACTTC. Its protein product is CASSYLKGIGGEETQYF.

The rearrangement links TRBV11-3 to TRBJ2-5; a possible D gene is TRBD1 (6 bases). This CDR3 is built from 15 residues. The germline V gene has CDR1 SGHNT and CDR2 YENEEA. V shed 5 bases and J shed 4 bases, with 17 bases lying between them. This CDR3 is CASSTNYRAVETQYF. CDR3 nucleotides: TGTGCCAGCAGCACGAACTACAGGGCGGTAGAGACCCAGTACTTC.

This sequence joins TRBV29-1 and TRBJ2-1; D not resolved. V shed 3 bases and J shed 8 bases, with 14 bases lying between them. This CDR3 has 13 amino acids. Per the germline V gene, CDR1 is SQVTM and CDR2 is ANQGSEA. The CDR3 loop reads CSVDGVKGDEQFF. The CDR3 region has the DNA TGCAGCGTTGATGGTGTGAAAGGCGATGAGCAGTTCTTC.

This clonotype was seen at least ten times. Here the CDR3 reads CASSPLEETVAKNIQYF. DNA of the CDR3: TGTGCCAGCTCACCACTGGAGGAGACAGTAGCCAAAAACATTCAGTACTTC. The chain recombines TRBV18 with TRBJ2-4; D could derive from TRBD1 or TRBD2 (5 bases each). Deletions cut 1 base from V and 0 bases from J, with 13 bases between. CDR3 length: 17 amino acids. The V gene's germline CDR1 is KGHSH and CDR2 LQKENI. The full variable domain, with the rest looked up from reference TRBV18 and TRBJ2-4, is NAGVMQNPRHLVRRRGQEARLRCSPMKGHSHVYWYRQLPEEGLKFMVYLQKENIIDESGMPKERFSAEFPKEGPSILRIQQVVRGDSAAYFCASSPLEETVAKNIQYFGAGTRLSVL.

This clonotype was observed at least ten times. The CDR3 bases are TGTGCCAGCAGTCCTCGGGACAGGGGGCTCTCCTACGAGCAGTACTTC. This translates into CASSPRDRGLSYEQYF. J is TRBJ2-7 and V is TRBV12-3 or TRBV12-4; 12 bases line up with TRBD1. This CDR3 has 16 residues. J lost 0 bases, V lost 5 bases, and 5 bases had no gene match.

This chain connects TRBV9 to TRBJ2-3; 10 bases agree with TRBD2. Losses at the gene ends were 2 bases for V and 2 bases for J; bases not matched to a gene: 11. This CDR3 is 18 amino acids long. Germline CDR1 and CDR2: SGDLS and YYNGEE. CDR3 amino acids: CASSVGGASGSITDTQYF. CDR3 nucleotides: TGTGCCAGCAGCGTGGGGGGTGCTAGCGGGAGTATCACAGATACGCAGTATTTT.

This clonotype was found many times. The chain is built from TRBV18 and TRBJ2-7, with D unclear. V dropped 5 bases and J dropped 4 bases, with 9 bases sitting between them. The CDR3 totals 12 residues. Germline V gene lookup returns CDR1 KGHSH and CDR2 LQKENI. The CDR3 reads CASSYRPYEQYF. As DNA, the CDR3 is TGTGCCAGCTCATACAGACCATACGAGCAGTACTTC.